This T cell receptor (beta chain) is drawn from a study of blood T cell repertoires in COVID-19. Study-level background: The analysed material was cDNA or gDNA that came from T cells, B-cell-depleted T cells, or PBMCs.

Looked up from germline, CDR1 is LGHNA and CDR2 is YNFKEQ. Trimming stripped 4 bases from V and 8 bases from J, with 14 bases between. This CDR3 is built from 13 residues. Produced via immunoSEQ multiplex PCR; TCRdb's table is partial and in-frame only. The data hold around 700,000 clones, with 80% to 90% observed a single time. The genes are TRBV4-2 and TRBJ1-1, with D possibly being TRBD1 (5 bases). This TCR came from a woman between 18 and 30 years old with acute or convalescent COVID-19. Material: peripheral blood. In nucleotides, the CDR3 is TGTGCCAGCAGCCCCATTGGGGCCCAAGAAGCTTTCTTT. Its protein is CASSPIGAQEAFF.